Detailed here is one TCR beta chain. The PCR ran on 60 Vbeta and 13 Jbeta primers. TCRdb's table, derived via immunoSEQ multiplex PCR, lists solely in-frame clones and lacks some. Of approximately 150,000 clones in the sample, 76% were seen once. These data come from a study of cytomegalovirus exposure and HLA in healthy donors. Trimming took off 6 bases at V and 0 bases at J, with 8 bases between the two ends. This CDR3 is built from 13 residues. Germline CDR1 MDHEN, CDR2 SYDVKM. The sequenced sample was PBMCs. The chain has TRBV28 and TRBJ1-1, with D uncertain. This TCR was sampled from a man aged 60 to 69 in good health and CMV-seronegative. CDR3 loop: CASRPSVNTEAFF. DNA for the CDR3: TGTGCCAGCAGACCATCAGTGAACACTGAAGCTTTCTTT.